This T cell receptor (beta chain) was found in a study of post-analysis software for immune sequencing data. Study-wide context: Multiple sclerosis in the patients followed relapsing-remitting, secondary progressive and progressive-relapsing courses. Whole-study findings and limits: Normalized Chao1 diversity was significantly lower in multiple sclerosis patients than in controls. By F measure, samples from a shared preparation batch strongly co-clustered.

The sample holds a few counts of this clonotype. Antigen: not known. cDNA libraries for TCR beta contained unique molecular identifiers. T cells, about 0.9 to 10 million of them, yielded approximately 530,000 cDNA molecules. TCRdb re-called the PCR reads through MiXCR, storing one row per CDR3 protein. The sample records roughly 800,000 distinct CDR3 sequences, approximately 53% being singletons. The receptor was isolated from a girl aged 5-17 years with multiple sclerosis. The sequencing sample was made of blood.

CDR3 sequence: CASSSGTVRDTQYF. CDR3 DNA sequence: TGCGCCAGCAGCTCAGGGACAGTCCGGGATACGCAGTATTTT. The chain couples TRBV5-1 to TRBJ2-3, with 7 bases lining up with TRBD1. Per the germline V gene, CDR1 is SGHRS and CDR2 is YFSETQ. The ends lost 3 bases at V and 6 bases at J; junction bases unmatched: 7. This CDR3 is 14 amino acids long.